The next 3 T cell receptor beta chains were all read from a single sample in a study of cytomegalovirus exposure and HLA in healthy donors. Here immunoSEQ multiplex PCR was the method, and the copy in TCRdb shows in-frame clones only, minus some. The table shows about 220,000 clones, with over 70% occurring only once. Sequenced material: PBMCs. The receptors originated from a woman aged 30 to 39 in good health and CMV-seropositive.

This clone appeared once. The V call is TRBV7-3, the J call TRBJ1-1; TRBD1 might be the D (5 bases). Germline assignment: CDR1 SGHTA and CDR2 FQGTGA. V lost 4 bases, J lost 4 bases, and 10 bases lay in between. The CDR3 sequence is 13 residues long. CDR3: CASSSGRGTEAFF. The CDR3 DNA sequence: TGTGCCAGCAGCTCGGGAAGGGGCACTGAAGCTTTCTTT.

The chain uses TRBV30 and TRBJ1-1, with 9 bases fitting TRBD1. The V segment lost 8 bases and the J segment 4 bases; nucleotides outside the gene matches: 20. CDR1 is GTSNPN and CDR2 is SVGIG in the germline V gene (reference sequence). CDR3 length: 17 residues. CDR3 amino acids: CANNLGQGESESTEAFF. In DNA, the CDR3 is TGTGCCAACAACTTGGGACAGGGCGAGAGTGAAAGCACTGAAGCTTTCTTT.

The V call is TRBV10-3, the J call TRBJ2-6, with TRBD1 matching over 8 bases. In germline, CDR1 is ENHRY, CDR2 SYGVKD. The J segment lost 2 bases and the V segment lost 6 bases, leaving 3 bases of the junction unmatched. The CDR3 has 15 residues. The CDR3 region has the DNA TGTGCCATCAGCCTGGACAGGGCTGGGGCCAACGTCCTGACTTTC. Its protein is CAISLDRAGANVLTF.